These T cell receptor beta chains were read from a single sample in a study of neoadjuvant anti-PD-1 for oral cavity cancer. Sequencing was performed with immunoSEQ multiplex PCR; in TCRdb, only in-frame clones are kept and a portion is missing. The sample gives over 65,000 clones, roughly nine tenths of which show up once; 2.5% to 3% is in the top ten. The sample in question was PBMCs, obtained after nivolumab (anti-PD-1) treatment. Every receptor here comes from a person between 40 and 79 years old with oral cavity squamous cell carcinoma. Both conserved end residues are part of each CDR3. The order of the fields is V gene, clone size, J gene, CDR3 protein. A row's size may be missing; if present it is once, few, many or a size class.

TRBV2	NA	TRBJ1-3	CASSEDRVGNTIYF
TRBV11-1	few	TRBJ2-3	CASSLAADTQYF
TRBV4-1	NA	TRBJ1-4	CASSQSALTNEKLFF
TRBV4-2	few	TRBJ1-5	CASSQEWQGNQPQHF
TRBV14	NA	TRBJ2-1	CASSQDFRGEQFF
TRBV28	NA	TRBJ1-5	CASSFFSQGHQPQHF
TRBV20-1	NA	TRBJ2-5	CSARDQETQYF
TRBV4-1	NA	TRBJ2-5	CASSRGPKETQYF
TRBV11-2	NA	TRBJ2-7	CASSLPPGGLLEQYF
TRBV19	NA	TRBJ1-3	CASRTGTEGNTIYF
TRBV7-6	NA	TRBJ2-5	CASSSGAQETQYF
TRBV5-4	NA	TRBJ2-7	CASGSKESYEQYF
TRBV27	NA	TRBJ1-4	CASSGSPRKLFF
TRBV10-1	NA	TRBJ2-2	CASSEAGTPKTGELFF
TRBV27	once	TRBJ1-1	CASTRQEEVNTEAFF
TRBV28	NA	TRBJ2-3	CASRGMGSTDTQYF
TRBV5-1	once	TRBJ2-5	CASSLTIGAGAETQYF
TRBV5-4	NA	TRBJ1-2	CASSLSRTVDGYTF
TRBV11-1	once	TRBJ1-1	CASSWGVGVNTEAFF
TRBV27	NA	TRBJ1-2	CASSLKPGQGSGNYGYTF
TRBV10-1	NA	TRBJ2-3	CASSTGTSGTDTQYF
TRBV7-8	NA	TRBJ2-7	CASSLVEEQYF
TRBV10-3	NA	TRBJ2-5	CASRDNQETQYF
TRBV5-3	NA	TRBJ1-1	CARSLTNTEAFF
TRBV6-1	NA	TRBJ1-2	CASSPWDQGDYGYTF
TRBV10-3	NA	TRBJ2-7	CAILADSYEQYF
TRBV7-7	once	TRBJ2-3	CASSPRDGTDTQYF
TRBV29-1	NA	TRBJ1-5	CSVQENSNQPQHF
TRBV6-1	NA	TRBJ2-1	CASTEGGTGSYLTFF
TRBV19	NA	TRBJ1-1	CASLDRGHTEAFF